This T cell receptor beta chain derives from a study of circulating and synovial CD4+ cells in juvenile arthritis. As to this clone: Its antigen remains unknown.

Study-level findings and limits: These blood cells shared more CDR3 sequences with synovium than bulk blood. CPL versus bulk CD4 samples: T cell genome counts differed by at least an order of magnitude. Some such blood samples were as oligoclonal as synovium.

Germline V gene data show CDR1 as MNHEY and CDR2 as SMNVEV (reference sequence). V was shortened by 6 bases and J by 4 bases, with 19 bases between the two germline ends. The CDR3 totals 15 residues. The method was immunoSEQ multiplex PCR; TCRdb's version includes in-frame clones alone and lacks a portion of them. Of thousands of clones listed, approximately 80% are singletons. The sequencing sample was made of CD4+ T cells from synovial fluid. The sequence was collected from a human donor with juvenile idiopathic arthritis. V gene TRBV27 combines with J gene TRBJ2-7, with D maybe TRBD2 (6 bases). CDR3 in amino acids: CASSSAGTSRYEQYF. CDR3 in DNA: TGTGCCAGCAGCTCGGCCGGGACTTCGAGGTACGAGCAGTACTTC.